This T cell receptor beta chain was captured in a study of Tregs in tolerant kidney transplant recipients. The study, taken as a whole, reports: Biological reproducibility was not directly addressed in this study. The small number of patients limits these findings pending further validation.

Libraries were prepared by immunoSEQ multiplex PCR; TCRdb keeps only in-frame clonotypes and omits some of them. The sample lists about 46,000 clones; 91% were seen once. A note on this clone: Its target is unknown.

The CDR3 sequence is 14 residues long. Germline V lookup: CDR1 SEHNR, CDR2 FQNEAQ (reference sequence). Trimming at V came to 2 bases and at J to 3 bases, leaving 3 bases not matched to a gene. This TCR was recovered from a human donor in good health. The specimen sequenced was Tregs from blood. This chain joins TRBV7-9 and TRBJ1-1; 7 nucleotides align to TRBD1. The CDR3 here is CASSLRQGDTEAFF. As DNA, the CDR3 is TGTGCCAGCAGCTTACGACAGGGAGACACTGAAGCTTTCTTT. The variable domain in full, completed from reference TRBV7-9 and TRBJ1-1, reads DTGVSQNPRHKITKRGQNVTFRCDPISEHNRLYWYRQTLGQGPEFLTYFQNEAQLEKSRLLSDRFSAERPKGSFSTLEIQRTEQGDSAMYLCASSLRQGDTEAFFGQGTRLTVV.